The 4 T cell receptor beta chains in this list originate from one sample, sequenced in a study of cytomegalovirus exposure and HLA in healthy donors. The PCR made use of 60 Vbeta and 13 Jbeta primers. The protocol was immunoSEQ multiplex PCR, while the TCRdb copy is restricted to in-frame clones and leaves out a portion. The sample holds about 200,000 clones, 70% to 80% seen once. The source material was PBMCs. These receptors were collected from a woman aged 25 to 45 in good health and CMV-seropositive.

This chain links TRBV4-3 with TRBJ2-1, with TRBD2 matching 8 bases. The CDR3 is 16 amino acids. V shed 0 bases and J 8 bases; nucleotides not matched to a gene: 9. CDR1 and CDR2 (germline): LGHNA, YSLEER. The DNA for the CDR3 is TGCGCCAGCAGCCAAGACGGGGCGGGGGGATCCTATGAGCAGTTCTTC. Residues: CASSQDGAGGSYEQFF.

The V and J genes are TRBV7-3 and TRBJ2-1; 11 nucleotides align to TRBD1. CDR1 is SGHTA, CDR2 FQGTGA, per germline. The V segment lost 1 base and the J segment 7 bases; nucleotides outside the gene matches: 6. CDR3 size: 16 residues. The CDR3 sequence is CASSLSGQGAVNEQFF. CDR3 DNA sequence: TGTGCCAGCAGCTTAAGTGGACAGGGGGCGGTAAATGAGCAGTTCTTC.

The chain combines TRBV5-1 with TRBJ2-5; 8 bases align to TRBD2. Germline values: CDR1 SGHRS, CDR2 YFSETQ. V was pared by 0 bases and J by 1 base, with 5 bases of the junction left unmatched. The CDR3 is 16 amino acids. The DNA for the CDR3 is TGCGCCAGCAGCTTGGCGCTAGCGGGTGCCCAAGAGACCCAGTACTTC. Translating gives CASSLALAGAQETQYF.

The chain uses TRBV5-4 and TRBJ2-1; D is undetermined. This CDR3 is 13 amino acids long. Germline V CDR1 and CDR2: SGHNT, YYREEE (reference sequence). V gave up 0 bases and J gave up 7 bases, with 8 bases separating them. The CDR3 is CASSLALVNEQFF. The CDR3 nucleotides read TGTGCCAGCAGCTTGGCCCTAGTTAATGAGCAGTTCTTC. The whole variable domain, remainder taken from reference TRBV5-4 and TRBJ2-1, is ETGVTQSPTHLIKTRGQQVTLRCSSQSGHNTVSWYQQALGQGPQFIFQYYREEENGRGNFPPRFSGLQFPNYSSELNVNALELDDSALYLCASSLALVNEQFFGPGTRLTVL.